This T cell receptor (beta chain) was retrieved from a study of cytomegalovirus exposure and HLA in healthy donors. Germline assignment: CDR1 SNHLY and CDR2 FYNNEI. Unmatched junction bases numbered 7, after V lost 1 base and J lost 7 bases. The CDR3 sequence is 16 residues long. The study ran its PCR with 60 Vbeta and 13 Jbeta primers. Measured with immunoSEQ multiplex PCR; TCRdb has only the in-frame clones, and not every one. The table records about 120,000 clones, 79% of them present only once. The clonotype was recovered from a woman aged 18-29 years in good health and CMV-seropositive. The J gene is TRBJ1-5, the V gene TRBV2; 10 positions agree with TRBD1. Sequencing was performed on PBMCs. CDR3: CASSEVGTGVGQPQHF. In DNA, the CDR3 is TGTGCCAGCAGTGAAGTTGGGACAGGGGTCGGCCAGCCCCAGCATTTT.